This T cell receptor beta chain was profiled in a study of CD8 T cells in Susac syndrome. The germline CDR1 and CDR2 sequences are SGDLS and YYNGEE. Trimming removed 3 bases from V and 3 bases from J, with 11 bases in between. CDR3 length equals 14 residues. Sequencing of TCR beta covered CD8+ and CD4+ T cells obtained from blood. The multiple sclerosis controls were treatment-naive patients, and their relapsing-remitting disease was stable or active. When the RNA was reverse transcribed, random hexamers were used with an input of about 0.45 to 1 ug. The amplification used immunoSEQ multiplex PCR on TCR beta CDR3; it spanned 54 Vbeta and 13 Jbeta. TCRdb independently ran MiXCR on the immunoSEQ multiplex PCR reads; one entry per CDR3 protein. Here the sample spans approximately 220,000 distinct CDR3 sequences, roughly nine tenths being singletons. This clonotype was seen just once.

The chain joins TRBV9 to TRBJ2-3; tentatively, D is TRBD2 (6 bases). This TCR derives from a human donor with multiple sclerosis. The specimen sequenced was CD8+ T cells from PBMCs. The CDR3 coding sequence is TGTGCCAGCAGCGCTGGGGGAGGAACAGATACGCAGTATTTT. Amino acid sequence: CASSAGGGTDTQYF.